This T cell receptor beta chain is from a study of T cells in Graves' hyperthyroidism and ophthalmopathy. Background on the study: Peripheral blood was acquired at first diagnosis, ahead of any therapy whatsoever. Study-wide results and caveats: Ophthalmopathy was separated from stable hyperthyroidism by a 13 V-J model. Among clonotypes expanded in thyroid above 0.001, most were also found in blood.

The CDR3 is 17 amino acids. V was trimmed by 2 bases and J by 3 bases, leaving 20 bases between them. Together with thyroid ultrasound, orbital computed tomography, serum thyroxine and TRAb, clinical symptoms were used for diagnoses. This clonotype was counted ten times or more. Its antigen is unidentified. The TCR beta CDR3 regions underwent amplification using RNA transcripts as the source. RT-PCR in the first round (using the HTBI primer set) targeted the TCR CDR3. TCRdb reprocessed the multiplex PCR reads with MiXCR, giving one entry per CDR3 protein. The sample yields approximately 600,000 distinct CDR3 sequences, 13% to 15% seen once.

The sequence was collected from a woman aged 18-35 years with Graves' ophthalmopathy. Sequencing used blood. The rearrangement uses TRBV12-3 or TRBV12-4 and TRBJ2-7; D call uncertain. This CDR3 is CASSLSALSGSYYEQYF. CDR3 DNA sequence: TGTGCCAGCAGTTTAAGTGCTTTGAGTGGGTCTTACTACGAGCAGTACTTC.